This T cell receptor (beta chain) comes out of a study of cytomegalovirus exposure and HLA in healthy donors. Study as a whole: From donors who were HLA-typed, an early data release held 70 million to 90 million unique TCRs.

V shed 2 bases, J shed 5 bases, and the junction held 20 bases outside the gene matches. In germline, CDR1 is MNHEY, CDR2 SMNVEV (reference sequence). The CDR3 contains 19 residues. The PCR contained 60 Vbeta and 13 Jbeta primers. Assay used: immunoSEQ multiplex PCR; TCRdb lists only in-frame clones, some missing. The repertoire has 100,000 or so clones, roughly 79% of them found once; the top ten carry about 5.8%. Sequenced: PBMCs. This sequence originates from a male donor in good health and CMV-seronegative. J is TRBJ2-7 and V is TRBV27, with TRBD1 matching over 8 bases. The CDR3 DNA reads as TGTGCCAGCAGTTTAAACCTCAGACAGGGGACTGAGGGAGTCCACGAGCAGTACTTC. Amino acid sequence: CASSLNLRQGTEGVHEQYF.